This T cell receptor (beta chain) is drawn from a study of Ad26.COV2.S vaccination and SARS-CoV-2 variants. Sequenced by immunoSEQ multiplex PCR; TCRdb stores in-frame clones only, minus some. The table lists about 370,000 clones, approximately 90% of them singletons. Study-wide results and limits: Vaccinated and placebo-treated recipients had similar non-spike TCR breadth.

Notes on this clone: The target antigen is unknown.

Deletions cut 5 bases from V and 6 bases from J, with 8 bases between. Per the germline V gene, CDR1 is SGHAT and CDR2 is FQNNGV. The CDR3 consists of 12 residues. Treatment of the sample: 15 to 20 received Ad26.COV2.S at low or high dose, single or two shots; 5 received placebo; per-sample allocation not given. Samples analyzed were those drawn on day 63 after the first vaccine or placebo injection. This sequence was found in a person aged 18-60 years who received the Ad26.COV2.S COVID-19 vaccine or a placebo. Source: peripheral blood, taken in a trial of Ad26.COV2.S vaccine versus placebo. This chain links TRBV11-2 with TRBJ1-3; D remains unclear. CDR3 loop: CASSPLANTIYF. CDR3 sequence (DNA): TGTGCCAGCAGCCCCCTTGCAAACACCATATATTTT.